The clone carrying this TCR beta chain was found once. Its antigen is not identified. The data stem from a study of shared clonotypes between healthy human individuals. Study observations and caveats: Clonotype sharing among donors was expected to depend on sequencing depth. Non-shared clonotypes displayed generation probabilities falling below those of clonotypes present in all four donors. Several donors showed sharing of around 5% of naive CD4 clonotypes.

Selected positively for CCR7 and CD45RO-negative, naive CD8 cells excluded terminally differentiated effector memory CD45RA+ cells. In germline, CDR1 is SGDLS, CDR2 YYNGEE. This CDR3 spans 16 amino acids. Deletions cut 4 bases from V and 5 bases from J, with 22 bases between. TCRdb keeps only in-frame clones here, not all; method: immunoSEQ multiplex PCR. This table holds around 2,000,000 clones, 85% to 95% found once. V and J are TRBV9 and TRBJ2-7, with D tentatively TRBD2 (6 bases). The specimen sequenced was naive CD8+ T cells sorted from blood. The TCR originated in a man younger than 35 in good health. The CDR3 region is CASSQSSVGEVHEQYF. CDR3 coding DNA: TGTGCCAGCAGCCAATCTAGCGTCGGCGAGGTCCACGAGCAGTACTTC.